Following are 11 T cell receptor beta chains from one sample sequenced in a study of early T cells in non-severe SARS-CoV-2 infection. TCRdb re-derived calls from the 5' RACE reads in MiXCR, one entry per CDR3 protein. The sample yields about 36,000 distinct CDR3 sequences, roughly 6.8% seen once. The material sequenced was whole blood, taken at baseline. These receptor sequences come from an adult who was a healthcare worker with PCR-confirmed SARS-CoV-2 infection or an uninfected control (not recorded which).

Many counts were recorded for this clonotype. The gene calls are TRBV5-4 and TRBJ1-2; unclear D gene. V shed 1 base and J shed 10 bases, with 11 bases lying between them. The germline V gene encodes CDR1 SGHNT and CDR2 YYREEE (reference sequence). This CDR3 region has 12 residues. The DNA of the CDR3 is TGTGCCAGCAGCTTGACAGCGGCCTCCTACACCTTC. Translation gives CASSLTAASYTF.

This clonotype was seen more than once but under ten times. This sequence joins TRBV7-9 and TRBJ1-2; D unclear. Germline V CDR1 and CDR2: SEHNR, FQNEAQ (reference sequence). V shed 5 bases and J shed 6 bases, with 13 bases lying between them. The CDR3 consists of 13 residues. In DNA form, the CDR3 reads TGTGCCAGCAGCCCCCCCCAATTGAATGGCTACACCTTC. The encoded protein is CASSPPQLNGYTF. The full variable domain, rest sourced from reference TRBV7-9 and TRBJ1-2, is DTGVSQNPRHKITKRGQNVTFRCDPISEHNRLYWYRQTLGQGPEFLTYFQNEAQLEKSRLLSDRFSAERPKGSFSTLEIQRTEQGDSAMYLCASSPPQLNGYTFGSGTRLTVV.

This clonotype appeared many times. The J gene is TRBJ2-2, the V gene TRBV14; perhaps TRBD2 as D (5 bases). The CDR3 is made up of 15 amino acids. From germline, CDR1 is SGHDN and CDR2 FVKESK. The V gene lost 2 bases and the J gene lost 2 bases, with 9 bases spanning the gap. This chain's CDR3 is CASSQTGLNTGELFF. The CDR3 DNA follows: TGTGCCAGCAGCCAAACCGGACTCAACACCGGGGAGCTGTTTTTT.

This clonotype was seen repeatedly, ten times or more. The CDR3 loop reads CSAGRAPGRELFF. Written as DNA, the CDR3 is TGCAGTGCTGGACGGGCCCCGGGACGGGAGCTGTTTTTT. The chain is built from TRBV20-1 and TRBJ2-2, with D perhaps TRBD1 or TRBD2 (5 bases each). The CDR3 sequence is 13 residues long. Germline V gene lookup returns CDR1 DFQATT and CDR2 SNEGSKA (reference sequence). Trimming took off 5 bases at V and 9 bases at J, with 16 bases between the two ends.

This clonotype has a count of ten or more. The chain joins TRBV13 to TRBJ1-6; tentatively, D is TRBD1 (5 bases). The CDR3 spans 14 residues. From germline, CDR1 is PRHDT and CDR2 FYEKMQ (reference sequence). Trimming pared 2 bases from V and 7 bases from J, leaving 9 bases between. Here the CDR3 reads CASSLNQGNSPLHF. The DNA of the CDR3 is TGTGCCAGCAGCTTAAATCAGGGCAATTCACCCCTCCACTTT.

This clonotype turned up a few times. The gene calls are TRBV6-5 and TRBJ2-1, with TRBD1 matching over 7 bases. Trimming cost V 7 bases and J 2 bases; bases outside gene matches: 8. This CDR3 spans 15 amino acids. Germline CDR1 and CDR2: MNHEY and SVGAGI. The CDR3 loop reads CASNPDGTAYNEQFF. CDR3 bases: TGTGCCAGCAACCCTGACGGGACAGCCTACAATGAGCAGTTCTTC.

Only a few counts were recorded for this clonotype. This chain links TRBV11-2 with TRBJ2-1; 10 nucleotides match TRBD1. V shed 1 base and J 2 bases; nucleotides not matched to a gene: 8. The CDR3 totals 18 residues. The germline V gene encodes CDR1 SGHAT and CDR2 FQNNGV. The CDR3 sequence: CASSLAPTGTGAYNEQFF. For the CDR3, the DNA is TGTGCCAGCAGCTTAGCTCCAACCGGGACAGGGGCCTACAATGAGCAGTTCTTC.

This clonotype showed up many times. The J gene is TRBJ2-1, the V gene TRBV7-3; no reliable D call. CDR3 size: 16 residues. V dropped 3 bases and J dropped 0 bases, with 12 bases sitting between them. In germline, CDR1 is SGHTA, CDR2 FQGTGA. In DNA form, the CDR3 reads TGTGCCAGCAGCTTCGGTCAAGCGAACTCCTACAATGAGCAGTTCTTC. It translates to CASSFGQANSYNEQFF.

This clonotype has just a few counts. The chain joins TRBV11-2 to TRBJ1-6, with TRBD1 identical over 7 bases. The length of the CDR3 is 14 residues. V shed 4 bases and J 10 bases; nucleotides not matched to a gene: 7. Per the germline V gene, CDR1 is SGHAT and CDR2 is FQNNGV. CDR3 in amino acids: CASSSGGKGSPLHF. The CDR3 DNA sequence: TGTGCCAGCAGCTCAGGGGGGAAAGGCTCACCCCTCCACTTT.

This clonotype was observed at least ten times. The rearrangement uses TRBV20-1 and TRBJ2-7; possibly TRBD1 for D (5 bases). This CDR3 has 14 amino acids. Germline assignment: CDR1 DFQATT and CDR2 SNEGSKA (reference sequence). V lost 0 bases and J lost 2, with 11 bases in between. The CDR3 reads CSARDLIGAYEQYF. The CDR3 DNA reads TGCAGTGCTAGAGACCTTATAGGGGCCTACGAGCAGTACTTC.

J is TRBJ1-2 and V is TRBV10-2; D is unresolved. V was shortened by 1 base and J by 7 bases, with 10 bases between the two germline ends. Germline V CDR1 and CDR2: WSHSY, SAAADI. The CDR3 is 13 amino acids. CDR3 nucleotides: TGCGCCAGCAGTGAGTTTGACTCAGGTGGCTACACCTTC. Protein product: CASSEFDSGGYTF.